This TCR delta chain comes out of a study of gammadelta T cells in human blood. This clone is categorized as large. V was trimmed by 0 bases and J by 0 bases, leaving 23 bases between them. Germline V CDR1 and CDR2: TSWWSYY, QGS. CDR3 length: 20 amino acids. TCRdb fed the RT-PCR reads to CATT. The sample includes some 350 delta-chain clones, roughly 23% seen only once; the top ten take about a fifth. This TCR derives from a human donor. The J gene is TRDJ1, the V gene TRDV1; D might be TRDD2 or TRDD3, each matching 7 bases. Specimen: non-Vgamma9Vdelta2 gamma-delta T cells from infant blood. CDR3 sequence (DNA): TGTGCTCTTGGGGAACTAGTCGCACCTTCCTTGGGGGACAACACCGATAAACTCATCTTT. Residues: CALGELVAPSLGDNTDKLIF.